The present T cell receptor (beta chain) was sequenced within a study of blood T cell repertoires in COVID-19. Points on this clone: An end of the junction differs from the germline gene, which may be a read error.

There are 14 residues in the CDR3. Germline CDR1 reads MNHEY; CDR2 reads SVGAGI. In the authors' methods: Estimation of nucleated cell counts was performed using reference gene primer amplification. Only in-frame clones appear in the TCRdb table, and some are missing; sequencing was by immunoSEQ multiplex PCR. That table gives V, J and clone size, and the DNA gave D and trimming. The sample comprises 75,000 to 90,000 clones, 90% of which are singletons, and roughly 6.3% rests with the top ten. Sequencing was done on a sample of peripheral blood. This TCR was recovered from a man aged 18-30 years with COVID-19, enrolled during active disease. The genes are TRBV6-5 and TRBJ1-4; D gene ambiguous. The CDR3, as DNA: TGTGCCAGCAGTAACGGGAGGGTAGGTGAAAAACTGCTTTTT. It translates to CASSNGRVGEKLLF.